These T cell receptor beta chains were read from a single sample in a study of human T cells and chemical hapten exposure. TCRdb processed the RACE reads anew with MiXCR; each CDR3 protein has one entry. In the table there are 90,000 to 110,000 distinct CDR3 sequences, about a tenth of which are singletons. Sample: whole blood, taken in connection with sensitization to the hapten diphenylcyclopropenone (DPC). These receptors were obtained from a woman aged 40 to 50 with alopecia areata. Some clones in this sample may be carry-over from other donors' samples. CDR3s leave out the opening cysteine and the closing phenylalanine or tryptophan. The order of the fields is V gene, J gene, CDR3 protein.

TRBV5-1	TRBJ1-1	ASSLRGQDNTEAF
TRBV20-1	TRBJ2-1	SASPIDPSYNEQF
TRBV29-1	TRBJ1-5	SVGGGGQPQH
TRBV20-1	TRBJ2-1	SARAHPSDNEQF
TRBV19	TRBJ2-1	ASSISSGGGNEQF
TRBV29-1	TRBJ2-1	SVGGQSHLVVSYNEQF
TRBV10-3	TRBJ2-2	AIAPGAGTGELF
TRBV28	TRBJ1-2	ASSSGTGYYGYT
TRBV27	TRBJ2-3	ASSLMALLSTDTQY
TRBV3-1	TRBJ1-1	ASSPLRQNTEAF
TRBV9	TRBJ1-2	ASSDDSIGYT
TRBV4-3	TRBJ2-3	ASSQDEGGATYTQY
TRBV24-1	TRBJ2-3	ATSGLRDSSTDTQY
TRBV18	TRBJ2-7	ASSPGLAGTEQY
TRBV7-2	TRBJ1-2	ASSMDRVYT
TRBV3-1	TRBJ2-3	ASSRGTSGGTDTQY
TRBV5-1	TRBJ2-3	ASSLAGGDTQY
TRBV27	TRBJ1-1	ASSLSWGAEAF
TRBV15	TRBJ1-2	ATSRDRLQGRGGYT
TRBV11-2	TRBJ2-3	ASSSPPGGPPRDTQY
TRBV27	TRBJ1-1	ASSPYDRNTEAF
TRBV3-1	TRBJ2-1	ASSWGGNEQF
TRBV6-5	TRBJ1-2	ASSYSFQGYGYT
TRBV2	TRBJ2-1	ASSQNLDNEQF
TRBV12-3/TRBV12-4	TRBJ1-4	ASSWSGSNGGEKLF
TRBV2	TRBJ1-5	ASSDTGLWNQPQH
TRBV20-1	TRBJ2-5	SAREGSQETQY
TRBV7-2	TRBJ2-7	ASSLARGFSYEQY
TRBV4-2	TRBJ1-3	ASSQDLRNTIY
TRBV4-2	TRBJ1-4	ASSQETGIGNEKLF
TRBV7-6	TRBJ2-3	ASSLTPGGGTDTQY
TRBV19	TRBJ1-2	ASQKRDTLSGGYT
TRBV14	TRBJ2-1	ASSQPIGGSQF